The 27 T cell receptor beta chains below were found in one sample sequenced in a study of T cells in Graves' hyperthyroidism and ophthalmopathy. What was amplified from RNA transcripts were TCR beta CDR3 regions. A set of HTBI primers served as the primers for a first-round RT-PCR of the TCR CDR3. One entry per CDR3 protein results from TCRdb running MiXCR on the multiplex PCR reads. Of roughly 740,000 distinct CDR3 sequences in the sample, about 17% were seen once. Sequences were obtained from blood. The receptor set was obtained from a man between 18 and 35 years old with Graves' hyperthyroidism.

The rearrangement uses TRBV29-1 and TRBJ1-4; 9 nucleotides line up with TRBD1. The CDR3 is 13 amino acids. The V and J ends lost 4 bases and 5 bases, in that order; junction bases with no gene match: 2. CDR1 and CDR2 from the germline V gene are SQVTM and ANQGSEA. The CDR3 DNA sequence: TGCAGCGTTGCGGGGACAGGGAATGAAAAACTGTTTTTT. Encoded protein: CSVAGTGNEKLFF.

The V call is TRBV10-3, the J call TRBJ2-7; 7 bases agree with TRBD1. The V and J ends lost 7 bases and 2 bases, in that order; junction bases with no gene match: 14. The germline V gene has CDR1 ENHRY and CDR2 SYGVKD. CDR3 length equals 16 residues. CDR3 amino acids: CAITPDRRQLPYEQYF. In DNA form, the CDR3 reads TGTGCCATCACCCCGGACAGGAGACAACTTCCCTACGAGCAGTACTTC.

This clonotype has ten or more counts. V is TRBV2 and J is TRBJ2-2, with D unresolved. V lost 7 bases and J 1 base, leaving 10 bases between the germline ends. CDR3 length: 14 amino acids. The germline CDR1 and CDR2 sequences are SNHLY and FYNNEI. The DNA of the CDR3 is TGTGCCAGCAAGAAAACCTTGAACACCGGGGAGCTGTTTTTT. This encodes CASKKTLNTGELFF. Complete variable domain (other parts from reference TRBV2 and TRBJ2-2): EPEVTQTPSHQVTQMGQEVILRCVPISNHLYFYWYRQILGQKVEFLVSFYNNEISEKSEIFDDQFSVERPDGSNFTLKIRSTKLEDSAMYFCASKKTLNTGELFFGEGSRLTVL.

The chain employs TRBV5-1 and TRBJ1-3; D gene ambiguous. This CDR3 has 16 residues. Looked up from germline, CDR1 is SGHRS and CDR2 is YFSETQ. Trimming cost V 0 bases and J 2 bases, with 12 bases left between them. The CDR3 loop is CASSLEFGFTGNTIYF. The CDR3, as DNA: TGCGCCAGCAGCTTGGAGTTCGGGTTTACTGGAAACACCATATATTTT.

The chain combines TRBV6-2 or TRBV6-3 with TRBJ1-2; D is possibly TRBD1 (5 bases). This CDR3 spans 14 amino acids. Germline-derived CDR1 and CDR2 are MNHEY and SVGEGT. Trimming shortened V by 0 bases and J by 4 bases, and 9 bases separated the two germline ends. The CDR3 region has the DNA TGTGCCAGCAGTTACTCCCAGGGTTTCTATGGCTACACCTTC. This codes for CASSYSQGFYGYTF.

The V gene is TRBV5-5, the J gene TRBJ1-2; 7 bases agree with TRBD1. Germline CDR1 SGHKS, CDR2 YYEKEE (reference sequence). The CDR3 loop spans 14 amino acids. J was trimmed by 6 bases and V by 1 base; bases with no gene match: 6. DNA for the CDR3: TGTGCCAGCAGCTTGAACGCAGGGGGAAATGGCTACACCTTC. Its translation: CASSLNAGGNGYTF.

A few counts support this clonotype. The chain recombines TRBV4-3 with TRBJ1-6; TRBD1 aligns across 9 bases. CDR3 size: 16 residues. In germline, CDR1 is LGHNA, CDR2 YSLEER. Trimming took 4 bases from V and 7 from J; bases not matched to a gene: 8. CDR3 nucleotide sequence: TGCGCCAGCAGCCGACAGCACGGACAGGGGAATTCACCCCTCCACTTT. This encodes CASSRQHGQGNSPLHF.

This clonotype appeared many times. The V and J genes are TRBV7-9 and TRBJ2-3; 9 bases match TRBD1. This CDR3 has 13 residues. Trimming removed 5 bases from V and 7 bases from J; junction bases left unmatched: 4. CDR1 SEHNR and CDR2 FQNEAQ come from the germline V gene (reference sequence). The CDR3 protein is CASSEGQGNTQYF. The CDR3, as DNA: TGTGCCAGCAGCGAAGGACAGGGGAATACGCAGTATTTT.

A remark on this clonotype: A much more abundant neighbour one base away suggests this may be a read error. The CDR3 spells CASGYGGAHEQYF. The CDR3 coding sequence is TGTGCCAGCGGTTACGGAGGGGCCCACGAGCAGTACTTC. V is TRBV6-5 and J is TRBJ2-7; D is possibly TRBD2 (6 bases). This CDR3 region has 13 residues. Per germline, CDR1 MNHEY and CDR2 SVGAGI.

In its sample, this clonotype was seen many times. The chain combines TRBV30 with TRBJ2-1; 11 bases match TRBD2. V lost 7 bases, J lost 0 bases, and 14 bases stayed unmatched. Germline CDR1 and CDR2: GTSNPN and SVGIG (reference sequence). The CDR3 spans 18 residues. The CDR3 sequence is CASSGLAEVTNSYNEQFF. The CDR3 nucleotides read TGTGCCTCCTCGGGACTAGCGGAGGTAACAAACTCCTACAATGAGCAGTTCTTC. Together with reference TRBV30 and TRBJ2-1, the CDR3 gives the full variable domain: SQTIHQWPATLVQPVGSPLSLECTVEGTSNPNLYWYRQAAGRGLQLLFYSVGIGQISSEVPQNLSASRPQDRQFILSSKKLLLSDSGFYLCASSGLAEVTNSYNEQFFGPGTRLTVL.

This clonotype was seen once. Given a much more abundant clone one base away, this may be a read error. Because the CDR3 is missing its conserved closing phenylalanine or tryptophan, this is likely a read error. The gene calls are TRBV5-1 and TRBJ2-3; D is perhaps TRBD1 (5 bases). The CDR3 has 14 amino acids. CDR1 and CDR2 (germline): SGHRS, YFSETQ. The V end was cut by 7 bases, the J end by 0 bases, with 12 bases between. CDR3 DNA sequence: TGCGCCAGCTACCAGGGAACTAGCACAGATACGCAGTATCTT. Its protein product is CASYQGTSTDTQYL.

The gene calls are TRBV28 and TRBJ1-6; 8 bases fit TRBD1. V lost 3 bases to trimming and J lost 5 bases; unmatched junction nucleotides: 3. CDR3 length equals 15 residues. CDR1 is MDHEN, CDR2 SYDVKM, per germline. CDR3 bases: TGTGCCAGCAGTTTTGTGGACAGGGATAATTCACCCCTCCACTTT. Translation gives CASSFVDRDNSPLHF.

The genes are TRBV30 and TRBJ1-1, with unresolved D. This CDR3 contains 14 residues. The V gene lost 0 bases and the J gene lost 1 base, with 9 bases spanning the gap. Germline CDR1 reads GTSNPN; CDR2 reads SVGIG (reference sequence). The CDR3, as DNA: TGTGCCTGGAGTGTATCGGGGTGGAACACTGAAGCTTTCTTT. Its translation: CAWSVSGWNTEAFF.

J is TRBJ2-1 and V is TRBV20-1, with a weak D call TRBD1 (7 bases). With 1 base removed from V and 1 base from J, the gap between germline ends came to 14 bases. The CDR3 spans 16 residues. Germline V gene data show CDR1 as DFQATT and CDR2 as SNEGSKA (reference sequence). The CDR3 region is CSARAWDSGSYNEQFF. The CDR3 DNA sequence: TGCAGTGCTAGAGCTTGGGACAGCGGGTCCTACAATGAGCAGTTCTTC.

The gene calls are TRBV25-1 and TRBJ2-2; D is unresolved. The CDR3 has 14 residues. Germline V CDR1 and CDR2: MGHDK, SYGVNS. The V gene lost 2 bases and the J gene lost 7 bases, with 11 bases spanning the gap. CDR3 in amino acids: CASSEPLDLGELFF. The CDR3, as DNA: TGTGCCAGCAGTGAACCATTGGATCTCGGGGAGCTGTTTTTT.

The chain joins TRBV3-1 to TRBJ2-1; D unresolved. Germline loops: CDR1 LGHDT, CDR2 YNNKEL (reference sequence). Trimming removed 8 bases at V and 0 bases at J, with 14 bases between. The CDR3 runs 15 residues. The CDR3 protein is CASGKDPSSYNEQFF. CDR3 coding DNA: TGTGCCAGCGGAAAAGACCCGAGCTCCTACAATGAGCAGTTCTTC.

V gene TRBV27 combines with J gene TRBJ1-2, with TRBD1 as a possible D gene (5 bases). The CDR3 runs to 16 residues. Trimming pared 5 bases from V and 2 bases from J, leaving 18 bases between. Germline CDR1 MNHEY, CDR2 SMNVEV (reference sequence). The CDR3 DNA sequence: TGTGCCAGCAGTCGGGAGGGACGAGCCCGAAACTATGGCTACACCTTC. This codes for CASSREGRARNYGYTF.

The chain carries TRBV6-1 and TRBJ2-4; D is possibly TRBD2 (6 bases). The V end lost 0 bases, the J end lost 0 bases, and 9 bases lay between the germline ends. This CDR3 comprises 16 residues. From germline, CDR1 is MNHNS and CDR2 SASEGT. CDR3 DNA: TGTGCCAGCAGTGAAGCGGAGGGGTTAGCCAAAAACATTCAGTACTTC. It specifies CASSEAEGLAKNIQYF.

This clonotype was counted at least ten times. The V call is TRBV28, the J call TRBJ2-7; D may be TRBD1 or TRBD2 (5 bases each). V was cut by 4 bases and J by 11 bases, with 18 bases left in between. Germline-derived CDR1 and CDR2 are MDHEN and SYDVKM. The CDR3 sequence is 13 residues long. DNA for the CDR3: TGTGCCAGCAGTTCAAATAAACGGGGCAGCGAGTACTTC. It yields the protein CASSSNKRGSEYF.

The rearrangement joins TRBV20-1 to TRBJ2-1; D gene ambiguous. The CDR3 is 13 residues long. Germline CDR1 DFQATT, CDR2 SNEGSKA (reference sequence). V gave up 1 base and J gave up 8 bases, with 12 bases separating them. The CDR3 DNA is TGCAGTGCTAGAGTTATATCAGGCTATGAGCAGTTCTTC. This codes for CSARVISGYEQFF.

Ten or more counts support this clonotype. This rearrangement joins TRBV6-1 to TRBJ1-5; TRBD1 matches at 7 bases. Germline CDR1 MNHNS, CDR2 SASEGT. The CDR3 is made up of 14 amino acids. With V trimmed by 5 bases and J by 3 bases, 4 bases remained unmatched. The CDR3 loop reads CASSWDSYNQPQHF. The CDR3 DNA is TGTGCCAGCAGTTGGGACAGTTACAATCAGCCCCAGCATTTT.

This clonotype has at least ten counts. V and J are TRBV11-3 and TRBJ2-3; no definite D call. The CDR3 is made up of 13 amino acids. Germline CDR1 and CDR2: SGHNT and YENEEA. Trimming removed 0 bases from V and 2 bases from J, with 3 bases in between. CDR3 bases: TGTGCCAGCAGCTTAGATCCCACAGATACGCAGTATTTT. It is translated as CASSLDPTDTQYF.

This clonotype occurred many times. The V and J genes are TRBV12-3 or TRBV12-4 and TRBJ2-1, with 7 bases lining up with TRBD2. After removal of 4 bases from V and 8 bases from J, the junction contained 11 bases not matched to a gene. The CDR3 is made up of 15 amino acids. CDR3 protein: CASSSPGLGDDEQFF. The CDR3 DNA is TGTGCCAGCAGTTCCCCCGGACTAGGTGATGATGAGCAGTTCTTC.

This clonotype was counted a few times. This rearrangement joins TRBV19 to TRBJ2-3, with a weak D call TRBD1 (5 bases). Per the germline V gene, CDR1 is LNHDA and CDR2 is SQIVND (reference sequence). Trimming pared 6 bases from V and 5 bases from J, leaving 12 bases between. This CDR3 has 13 amino acids. The CDR3, as DNA: TGTGCCAGTAGCCCCCGGCAGGGAGATACGCAGTATTTT. Its translation: CASSPRQGDTQYF. Supplemented by reference TRBV19 and TRBJ2-3, the full variable domain reads DGGITQSPKYLFRKEGQNVTLSCEQNLNHDAMYWYRQDPGQGLRLIYYSQIVNDFQKGDIAEGYSVSREKKESFPLTVTSAQKNPTAFYLCASSPRQGDTQYFGPGTRLTVL.

This clonotype was detected a few times. The CDR3 region has the DNA TGTGCCAGCAGTTTTCGGACAGAAGTGATTGGGTTTTTT. This sequence encodes CASSFRTEVIGFF. This chain connects TRBV12-3 or TRBV12-4 to TRBJ2-2, with D possibly matching TRBD1 (6 bases). The CDR3 contains 13 residues. V dropped 3 bases and J dropped 16 bases, with 18 bases sitting between them.

This chain uses TRBV9 with TRBJ2-7; TRBD2 aligns across 14 bases. The germline CDR1 and CDR2 sequences are SGDLS and YYNGEE. This CDR3 is built from 16 residues. The V segment lost 3 bases and the J segment 6 bases; nucleotides outside the gene matches: 8. The CDR3 DNA follows: TGTGCCAGCAGCGAGGGACTAGCGGGAGCTGGAGTCGAGCAGTACTTC. It encodes CASSEGLAGAGVEQYF.

The chain combines TRBV7-9 with TRBJ2-7, with unresolved D. Germline-derived CDR1 and CDR2 are SEHNR and FQNEAQ (reference sequence). The CDR3 loop spans 16 amino acids. Trimming left V 5 bases short and J 0 bases short, with 17 bases between. The CDR3 nucleotides read TGTGCCAGCAGCCGACCGGTAGACGCATACTCCTACGAGCAGTACTTC. Its translation is CASSRPVDAYSYEQYF.